The 18 T cell receptor beta chains reported below all come from one sample, sequenced in a study of graft-versus-host responses after intestinal transplantation. Using immunoSEQ multiplex PCR, the repertoire was profiled, and TCRdb retains in-frame clones only, with some absent. Of 130,000 or so clones listed, around 90% are singletons. These receptors' targets are unknown. The material was unstimulated CD4+ T cells sorted from spleen or lymph node cells, obtained before intestinal transplant. The origin of the receptors is a human donor who received an intestinal transplant.

This clone was recorded once. V gene TRBV27 combines with J gene TRBJ2-5; D assignment may be TRBD1 or TRBD2 (5 bases each). The germline V gene encodes CDR1 MNHEY and CDR2 SMNVEV (reference sequence). The CDR3 covers 15 residues. Deletions cut 6 bases from V and 5 bases from J, with 19 bases between. The CDR3 sequence is CASRMKRGWVETQYF. DNA for the CDR3: TGTGCCAGCAGAATGAAGAGGGGATGGGTGGAGACCCAGTACTTC.

This clone was counted a single time. The V gene is TRBV18, the J gene TRBJ2-3; D uncertain. The CDR3 is made up of 16 amino acids. V shed 8 bases and J shed 4 bases, with 22 bases lying between them. Per the germline V gene, CDR1 is KGHSH and CDR2 is LQKENI. The CDR3 DNA follows: TGTGCCAGCCGCCCGGGTACGCTTTCATGGGCAGATACGCAGTATTTT. Protein: CASRPGTLSWADTQYF.

This chain joins TRBV5-4 and TRBJ1-1; D call uncertain. The V and J ends lost 0 bases and 8 bases respectively, with 8 bases between them. The length of the CDR3 is 12 residues. Germline-derived CDR1 and CDR2 are SGHNT and YYREEE (reference sequence). This CDR3 is CASSLGVLEAFF. CDR3 sequence (DNA): TGTGCCAGCAGCTTGGGGGTACTGGAAGCTTTCTTT.

The chain recombines TRBV9 with TRBJ2-3; 7 bases are a match to TRBD2. The CDR3 contains 14 residues. Trimming took 2 bases from V and 2 from J; bases not matched to a gene: 2. Germline V gene sequence: CDR1 SGDLS, CDR2 YYNGEE. CDR3 bases: TGTGCCAGCAGCGTCCTAGCGGCCACAGATACGCAGTATTTT. Its protein is CASSVLAATDTQYF.

To note about this clone: Other DNA sequences within the sample encode an identical CDR3. The chain is built from TRBV6-5 and TRBJ1-1, with a possible D match to TRBD1 (6 bases). The CDR3 contains 12 residues. Germline CDR1 reads MNHEY; CDR2 reads SVGAGI. The germline V and J ends were trimmed by 4 bases and 6 bases, with 9 bases remaining between them. The CDR3 here is CASSSRTAEAFF. The DNA of the CDR3 is TGTGCCAGCAGTTCCCGGACAGCTGAAGCTTTCTTT.

CDR3 loop: CAWSVRQGRRVNQPQHF. The CDR3 DNA is TGTGCCTGGAGCGTAAGACAGGGGAGGCGAGTAAATCAGCCCCAGCATTTT. This chain uses TRBV30 with TRBJ1-5, with 8 positions matching TRBD1. The germline gives CDR1 GTSNPN, CDR2 SVGIG (reference sequence). The CDR3 sequence is 17 residues long. V was clipped by 3 bases and J by 4 bases; unmatched bases: 14.

The V and J genes are TRBV6-1 and TRBJ1-3; 8 bases are shared with TRBD1. V gave up 3 bases and J gave up 4 bases; unmatched junction bases: 2. The CDR3 contains 14 residues. Per germline, CDR1 MNHNS and CDR2 SASEGT. The DNA of the CDR3 is TGTGCCAGCAGTGAGGACAGGGTCGGAAACACCATATATTTT. This encodes CASSEDRVGNTIYF.

CDR3 nucleotide sequence: TGTGCCAGTAGTATAATGATTCAGGGCGGGAACACTGAAGCTTTCTTT. Encoded protein: CASSIMIQGGNTEAFF. This chain joins TRBV19 and TRBJ1-1; possibly TRBD1 for D (5 bases). Trimming took 2 bases from V and 1 from J, leaving 14 bases between them. Germline CDR1 and CDR2: LNHDA and SQIVND (reference sequence). The CDR3 contains 16 residues. Based on the CDR3 plus reference TRBV19 and TRBJ1-1, the full variable domain is DGGITQSPKYLFRKEGQNVTLSCEQNLNHDAMYWYRQDPGQGLRLIYYSQIVNDFQKGDIAEGYSVSREKKESFPLTVTSAQKNPTAFYLCASSIMIQGGNTEAFFGQGTRLTVV.

The J gene is TRBJ2-7, the V gene TRBV7-6, with D maybe TRBD2 (5 bases). CDR1 is SGHVS, CDR2 FNYEAQ, per germline. The CDR3 contains 13 residues. V was trimmed by 0 bases and J by 4 bases, leaving 7 bases between them. The CDR3 loop is CASSLAGVYEQYF. The CDR3 DNA is TGTGCCAGCAGCTTAGCGGGAGTTTACGAGCAGTACTTC.

The chain uses TRBV5-1 and TRBJ2-5; D may be TRBD2 (6 bases). Germline lookup yields CDR1 SGHRS and CDR2 YFSETQ. CDR3 length: 15 amino acids. V was shortened by 0 bases and J by 5 bases, with 14 bases between the two germline ends. The CDR3: CASSLGRDSGETQYF. CDR3 coding DNA: TGCGCCAGCAGCTTGGGCAGGGACTCAGGGGAGACCCAGTACTTC.

This rearrangement joins TRBV6-5 to TRBJ2-7; D not resolved. Germline CDR1 and CDR2: MNHEY and SVGAGI. V lost 4 bases, J lost 1 base, and 8 bases lay in between. The CDR3 has 13 residues. The CDR3 DNA is TGTGCCAGCAGTTTAAGAGAGTCCTACGAGCAGTACTTC. Protein product: CASSLRESYEQYF.

This clone was counted once. The chain employs TRBV9 and TRBJ1-6, with 7 bases lining up with TRBD1. The CDR3 is 14 residues long. CDR1 and CDR2 from the germline V gene are SGDLS and YYNGEE. J was trimmed by 7 bases and V by 4 bases; bases with no gene match: 5. CDR3 in amino acids: CASSFTGENSPLHF. In DNA, the CDR3 is TGTGCCAGCAGCTTCACAGGGGAGAATTCACCCCTCCACTTT.

This rearrangement joins TRBV15 to TRBJ2-7; TRBD1 agrees at 9 bases. The CDR3 contains 15 residues. Germline CDR1 reads LNHNV; CDR2 reads YYDKDF (reference sequence). J was trimmed by 3 bases and V by 4 bases; bases with no gene match: 7. Written as DNA, the CDR3 is TGTGCCACCAGCATGCCGGGACAGGGTGGCTACGAGCAGTACTTC. Encoded protein: CATSMPGQGGYEQYF.

In nucleotides, the CDR3 is TGCGCCAGCAGCTTGGGGCAAATCGGAAACACCATATATTTT. It codes for CASSLGQIGNTIYF. The rearrangement links TRBV5-1 to TRBJ1-3; no reliable D call. Trimming took 0 bases from V and 4 from J, leaving 8 bases between them. There are 14 residues in the CDR3. Germline V CDR1 and CDR2: SGHRS, YFSETQ.

This chain connects TRBV2 to TRBJ1-5; D is perhaps TRBD1 (5 bases). V lost 8 bases, J lost 5 bases, and 16 bases lay in between. Germline V gene sequence: CDR1 SNHLY, CDR2 FYNNEI. The CDR3 covers 14 residues. The CDR3 protein is CASGKGNVHQPQHF. DNA of the CDR3: TGTGCCAGCGGGAAGGGGAATGTCCATCAGCCCCAGCATTTT. The full variable domain, completed using reference TRBV2 and TRBJ1-5, is EPEVTQTPSHQVTQMGQEVILRCVPISNHLYFYWYRQILGQKVEFLVSFYNNEISEKSEIFDDQFSVERPDGSNFTLKIRSTKLEDSAMYFCASGKGNVHQPQHFGDGTRLSIL.

The rearrangement joins TRBV28 to TRBJ1-4; no reliable D call. Germline V gene lookup returns CDR1 MDHEN and CDR2 SYDVKM. CDR3 length: 12 residues. Between the trimmed V and J ends, which lost 2 bases and 5 bases, there was a span of 3 bases. The CDR3 spells CASSLQNEKLFF. In DNA form, the CDR3 reads TGTGCCAGCAGTTTACAAAATGAAAAACTGTTTTTT. Full variable domain (rest looked up from reference TRBV28 and TRBJ1-4): DVKVTQSSRYLVKRTGEKVFLECVQDMDHENMFWYRQDPGLGLRLIYFSYDVKMKEKGDIPEGYSVSREKKERFSLILESASTNQTSMYLCASSLQNEKLFFGSGTQLSVL.

The chain couples TRBV5-1 to TRBJ2-7, with D unresolved. The CDR3 runs 16 residues. CDR1 is SGHRS, CDR2 YFSETQ, per germline. V lost 0 bases to trimming and J lost 0 bases, with 13 bases between them. This CDR3 is CASSLGLRQSSYEQYF. As DNA, the CDR3 is TGCGCCAGCAGCTTGGGACTGCGCCAGAGCTCCTACGAGCAGTACTTC.

The chain joins TRBV7-2 to TRBJ1-5; D is undetermined. The CDR3 has 16 amino acids. Germline CDR1 is SGHTA and CDR2 is FQGNSA. V lost 3 bases to trimming and J lost 2 bases, with 14 bases between them. CDR3 in amino acids: CASSLRASGGNQPQHF. The CDR3 coding sequence is TGTGCCAGCAGCTTGAGGGCCTCCGGAGGCAATCAGCCCCAGCATTTT.